This passage covers 2 T cell receptor beta chains from one sample sequenced in a study of tissue T cells after allogeneic stem cell transplantation (dated by TCRdb to about 2022). The method was the immunoSEQ multiplex PCR assay. TCRdb's version of the immuneACCESS table is confined to in-frame rearrangements and falls short of the full clone set. An unresolved V gene accounts for under half of the shortfall where checked; the remainder is of unknown origin. In all, the sample holds 5,000 to 6,000 clones, and roughly two thirds of those were seen once. The ten largest make up about 7.7% of the sample. The time point label corresponds to: human tissue collected at research (rapid) autopsy. Sequenced material: tissue from the colon, taken at autopsy. The receptors shown here come from a female donor aged 60 or older with lung cancer.

The V gene is TRBV21-1, the J gene TRBJ1-1; no DNA check was done on the table's D call, TRBD1. TRBV21-1 is a pseudogene locus. This CDR3 comprises 16 residues. CDR3 sequence: CASSTDPGFPIAEAFF. The CDR3, as DNA: TGTGCCAGCAGTACCGATCCAGGGTTTCCCATCGCTGAAGCTTTCTTT.

The V call is TRBV2, the J call TRBJ1-5, with 8 nucleotides matching TRBD1. This CDR3 contains 15 residues. Losses at the gene ends were 4 bases for V and 1 base for J; bases not matched to a gene: 3. Germline CDR1 is SNHLY and CDR2 is FYNNEI. CDR3 sequence: CASSGQGTSNQPQHF. Here the CDR3 DNA reads TGTGCCAGCAGTGGACAGGGGACGAGCAATCAGCCCCAGCATTTT. Looking up the rest from reference TRBV2 and TRBJ1-5 gives the full variable domain: EPEVTQTPSHQVTQMGQEVILRCVPISNHLYFYWYRQILGQKVEFLVSFYNNEISEKSEIFDDQFSVERPDGSNFTLKIRSTKLEDSAMYFCASSGQGTSNQPQHFGDGTRLSIL.